Shown below are 18 T cell receptor beta chains from a single sample sequenced in a study of response to subunit inactivated influenza vaccine. TCRdb ran MiXCR on the RT-PCR reads and lists one entry per CDR3 protein. Counted here are approximately 310,000 distinct CDR3 sequences, roughly a fifth occurring once; the ten biggest clones make up roughly a tenth. The source material was PBMCs from blood, sampled less than 22 months after vaccination. These receptors came from a man between 50 and 69 years old who received an inactivated influenza vaccine.

This chain connects TRBV18 to TRBJ2-5; no firm D call. Looked up from germline, CDR1 is KGHSH and CDR2 is LQKENI. V dropped 0 bases and J dropped 4 bases, with 6 bases sitting between them. The CDR3 consists of 13 residues. The CDR3 sequence is CASSPPMRETQYF. CDR3 in DNA: TGTGCCAGCTCACCACCTATGAGAGAGACCCAGTACTTC.

This clonotype was counted between two and nine times. V usage is TRBV3-1 and J usage is TRBJ1-5, with TRBD1 matching 8 bases. J lost 4 bases, V lost 3 bases, and 5 bases had no gene match. The germline CDR1 and CDR2 sequences are LGHDT and YNNKEL (reference sequence). The CDR3 contains 15 residues. In DNA, the CDR3 is TGTGCCAGCAGCCAGCGTCAGGGGGCGAATCAGCCCCAGCATTTT. This codes for CASSQRQGANQPQHF.

The CDR3 loop reads CASSLGLPAGGAWMVHNEQFF. As DNA, the CDR3 is TGCGCCAGCAGCTTGGGCCTGCCCGCGGGGGGGGCCTGGATGGTCCACAATGAGCAGTTCTTC. V is TRBV5-1 and J is TRBJ2-1; the match to TRBD2 covers 9 bases. This CDR3 contains 21 residues. The trim removed 0 bases at V and 5 bases at J, leaving 21 bases unmatched. Germline CDR1 and CDR2: SGHRS and YFSETQ.

Only a few counts were recorded for this clonotype. This chain connects TRBV20-1 to TRBJ2-2; tentative D call: TRBD1 (6 bases). The CDR3 sequence is 13 residues long. The V end lost 1 base, the J end lost 7 bases, and 10 bases lay between the germline ends. CDR1 is DFQATT and CDR2 is SNEGSKA in the germline V gene (reference sequence). The CDR3 protein is CSARGGPGGELFF. The CDR3 nucleotides are TGCAGTGCTAGAGGGGGGCCAGGCGGGGAGCTGTTTTTT.

This clonotype was recorded a few times. The chain uses TRBV20-1 and TRBJ1-5; D not resolved. Trimming pared 2 bases from V and 5 bases from J, leaving 7 bases between. The CDR3 has 12 amino acids. CDR1 is DFQATT, CDR2 SNEGSKA, per germline (reference sequence). The CDR3 loop reads CSARTRDQPQHF. The CDR3, as DNA: TGCAGTGCTAGAACCCGGGATCAGCCCCAGCATTTT.

A few counts support this clonotype. This rearrangement joins TRBV20-1 to TRBJ2-7; 13 positions agree with TRBD2. CDR1 DFQATT and CDR2 SNEGSKA come from the germline V gene (reference sequence). V shed 5 bases and J 3 bases; nucleotides not matched to a gene: 4. CDR3 size: 14 residues. CDR3 DNA sequence: TGCAGTGCTTTTAGGACTAGCGGGAGCTACGAGCAGTACTTC. Its protein is CSAFRTSGSYEQYF.

CDR3 loop: CASSYREGRYNSPLHF. DNA for the CDR3: TGCGCCAGCAGTTACAGGGAGGGCCGCTATAATTCACCCCTCCACTTT. This chain uses TRBV4-1 with TRBJ1-6, with TRBD1 as a possible D gene (6 bases). CDR1 is MGHRA and CDR2 is YSYEKL in the germline V gene. Trimming shortened V by 6 bases and J by 3 bases, and 15 bases separated the two germline ends. The CDR3 extends over 16 amino acids.

This clonotype showed up just a few times. Here the CDR3 reads CSARDFLGIGERYTF. As DNA, the CDR3 is TGCAGTGCTAGAGATTTTCTTGGTATTGGGGAACGCTACACCTTC. V usage is TRBV20-1 and J usage is TRBJ1-2; no clear D gene. The CDR3 is 15 amino acids. Germline loops: CDR1 DFQATT, CDR2 SNEGSKA (reference sequence). V was clipped by 0 bases and J by 9 bases, with 20 bases between them.

V gene TRBV20-1 combines with J gene TRBJ2-1, with 8 bases fitting TRBD2. Germline V lookup: CDR1 DFQATT, CDR2 SNEGSKA (reference sequence). This CDR3 spans 14 amino acids. Trimming took 7 bases from V and 7 from J; bases not matched to a gene: 12. The CDR3 coding sequence is TGCAGTGGACGGGCGCGGGAGGTTCTGAATGAGCAGTTCTTC. Translated: CSGRAREVLNEQFF.

V usage is TRBV4-3 and J usage is TRBJ1-1; D gene uncertain. This CDR3 has 14 residues. The germline V and J ends were trimmed by 0 bases and 0 bases, with 5 bases remaining between them. The germline V gene encodes CDR1 LGHNA and CDR2 YSLEER. CDR3 in DNA: TGCGCCAGCAGCCAAGATGCAGTGAACACTGAAGCTTTCTTT. Encoded protein: CASSQDAVNTEAFF.

This clonotype has ten or more counts. J is TRBJ1-2 and V is TRBV6-1; 7 bases map to TRBD1. Per the germline V gene, CDR1 is MNHNS and CDR2 is SASEGT. The junction had 11 bases not matched to a gene; V was cut back by 6 bases and J by 7 bases. The CDR3 extends over 14 amino acids. In DNA form, the CDR3 reads TGTGCCAGCAGCTCCGGGACAGCGACTCTTGGCTACACCTTC. It codes for CASSSGTATLGYTF.

In this sample, this clonotype turned up a few times. V and J are TRBV4-1 and TRBJ2-7; perhaps D is TRBD1 or TRBD2 (5 bases each). Between the trimmed V and J ends, which lost 4 bases and 6 bases, there was a span of 22 bases. The CDR3 sequence is 16 residues long. CDR1 is MGHRA, CDR2 YSYEKL, per germline. CDR3 protein: CASSPRGPLPTSEQYF. CDR3 bases: TGCGCCAGCAGCCCCCGGGGCCCGCTACCTACCTCCGAGCAGTACTTC.

V and J are TRBV6-5 and TRBJ1-2; the D is unclear. The germline V gene has CDR1 MNHEY and CDR2 SVGAGI. There are 12 residues in the CDR3. The V end was cut by 6 bases, the J end by 8 bases, with 13 bases between. Here the CDR3 DNA reads TGTGCCAGCAGAGGACCAACCCGAGGCTACACCTTC. It codes for CASRGPTRGYTF.

The chain uses TRBV6-5 and TRBJ2-2; the D gene is possibly TRBD1 (5 bases). Germline loops: CDR1 MNHEY, CDR2 SVGAGI. Trimming pared 0 bases from V and 4 bases from J, leaving 12 bases between. The CDR3 contains 16 residues. CDR3 protein: CASSYSNRGLTGELFF. Here the CDR3 DNA reads TGTGCCAGCAGTTACTCGAATAGGGGTCTCACCGGGGAGCTGTTTTTT.

This clonotype showed up many times. This chain joins TRBV27 and TRBJ1-1; D is undetermined. Trimming cost V 8 bases and J 2 bases, with 12 bases left between them. Germline V gene sequence: CDR1 MNHEY, CDR2 SMNVEV (reference sequence). This CDR3 comprises 13 residues. DNA for the CDR3: TGTGCCAGCTCCGGCCGAATTAACACTGAAGCTTTCTTT. Its protein product is CASSGRINTEAFF.

This clonotype was picked up one time. The chain links TRBV4-2 to TRBJ2-1, with 7 bases identical to TRBD1. The germline gives CDR1 LGHNA, CDR2 YNFKEQ. V trimming: 4 bases; J trimming: 8 bases; junction bases outside the gene matches: 8. The CDR3 runs 14 residues. CDR3 sequence reads: CASSPSRGIDEQFF. The CDR3, as DNA: TGTGCCAGCAGCCCCAGCAGGGGGATCGATGAGCAGTTCTTC.

This clonotype was observed many times. V is TRBV10-3 and J is TRBJ1-3; no clear D gene. The V and J ends lost 3 bases and 0 bases respectively, with 12 bases between them. This CDR3 spans 16 amino acids. Germline loops: CDR1 ENHRY, CDR2 SYGVKD. The CDR3 bases are TGTGCCATCAGTGATGGAGGCGGACCCTCTGGAAACACCATATATTTT. Residues: CAISDGGGPSGNTIYF.

The genes are TRBV20-1 and TRBJ2-1, with TRBD2 identical over 12 bases. The V segment lost 5 bases and the J segment 8 bases; nucleotides outside the gene matches: 10. The CDR3 is made up of 15 amino acids. CDR1 is DFQATT, CDR2 SNEGSKA, per germline (reference sequence). The CDR3 here is CSASGLAGPGDEQFF. DNA of the CDR3: TGCAGTGCTTCGGGACTAGCGGGCCCGGGGGATGAGCAGTTCTTC.